Each of the 8 T cell receptor beta chains below was sequenced from the same sample in a study of cytomegalovirus exposure and HLA in healthy donors. The PCR had 60 Vbeta and 13 Jbeta primers. Here immunoSEQ multiplex PCR was the method, and the copy in TCRdb shows in-frame clones only, minus some. The ten top clones account for about 0.6%, within a sample of tens of thousands of clones. The specimen was PBMCs. Receptor source: a man in his forties or fifties in good health and CMV-seronegative.

The chain links TRBV6-6 to TRBJ1-5; TRBD1 matches 11 bases. The V gene's germline CDR1 is MNHNY and CDR2 SVGAGI (reference sequence). The CDR3 extends over 15 amino acids. Trimming removed 7 bases from V and 6 bases from J; junction bases left unmatched: 8. CDR3 loop: CASKLPGQGAQPQHF. The CDR3 DNA reads TGTGCCAGCAAATTACCCGGACAGGGGGCTCAGCCCCAGCATTTT.

The CDR3 reads CAISEGRGFLGTQYF. The CDR3, as DNA: TGTGCCATCAGTGAAGGGCGGGGGTTTCTCGGGACCCAGTACTTC. The gene calls are TRBV10-3 and TRBJ2-5; TRBD2 agrees at 7 bases. Trimming removed 3 bases from V and 7 bases from J; junction bases left unmatched: 11. CDR1 ENHRY and CDR2 SYGVKD come from the germline V gene. CDR3 length: 15 amino acids.

The chain recombines TRBV28 with TRBJ1-5; unclear D gene. Per the germline V gene, CDR1 is MDHEN and CDR2 is SYDVKM. The CDR3 runs 12 residues. The CDR3 here is CANMAPNQPQHF. In DNA, the CDR3 is TGTGCAAATATGGCCCCCAATCAGCCCCAGCATTTT.

V and J are TRBV6-5 and TRBJ2-7; perhaps TRBD1 as D (5 bases). V gave up 4 bases and J gave up 0 bases, with 16 bases separating them. Germline V gene data show CDR1 as MNHEY and CDR2 as SVGAGI. The CDR3 is 16 amino acids. CDR3 nucleotide sequence: TGTGCCAGCAGTTCTGTGACAGACTTCCCCTCCTACGAGCAGTACTTC. This sequence encodes CASSSVTDFPSYEQYF.

The rearrangement links TRBV2 to TRBJ1-4; 8 nucleotides line up with TRBD1. CDR1 and CDR2 from the germline V gene are SNHLY and FYNNEI. V dropped 8 bases and J dropped 8; count of bases not matched to a gene: 7. The CDR3 loop spans 13 amino acids. CDR3 DNA sequence: TGTGCCAGCGGAACAGGGGGGTGGGAAAAACTGTTTTTT. This codes for CASGTGGWEKLFF.

The chain combines TRBV30 with TRBJ1-5, with a possible D match to TRBD1 (6 bases). The CDR3 has 15 residues. CDR1 GTSNPN and CDR2 SVGIG come from the germline V gene (reference sequence). V was shortened by 0 bases and J by 7 bases, with 16 bases between the two germline ends. CDR3 in DNA: TGTGCCTGGAGTGTACCCGGGGACAAACTGCAGCCCCAGCATTTT. Protein product: CAWSVPGDKLQPQHF.

The V call is TRBV28, the J call TRBJ2-1; perhaps TRBD2 as D (6 bases). Trimming cost V 3 bases and J 1 base, with 10 bases left between them. From germline, CDR1 is MDHEN and CDR2 SYDVKM. This CDR3 is built from 15 residues. The CDR3 reads CASSLEGRSYNEQFF. The CDR3, as DNA: TGTGCCAGCAGTTTGGAGGGTAGGTCCTACAATGAGCAGTTCTTC.

The chain recombines TRBV7-9 with TRBJ1-2, with unresolved D. CDR1 SEHNR and CDR2 FQNEAQ come from the germline V gene (reference sequence). The CDR3 covers 16 residues. Trimming pared 0 bases from V and 3 bases from J, leaving 14 bases between. The CDR3 DNA follows: TGTGCCAGCAGCTTAGCGCTGGCCCATGCGGACTATGGCTACACCTTC. The encoded protein is CASSLALAHADYGYTF.